Shown below are 22 T cell receptor beta chains from a single sample sequenced in a study of regulatory T cells in long-lasting Graves disease. With iRepertoire HTBI primers and Arm-PCR of CDR3 regions, TCR beta libraries were built. TCRdb re-called the multiplex PCR reads with MiXCR, one entry per CDR3 protein. The sample yields approximately 470,000 distinct CDR3 sequences, around 15% seen once. Time point here: newly diagnosed GD, antithyroid drugs for less than 3 months. RNA from PBMCs was the source of the TCR library. The same specimen was also included in a second study, on T cells in Graves' hyperthyroidism and ophthalmopathy.

Sequences were derived from peripheral blood mononuclear cells (PBMCs), sampled at new diagnosis, from a patient treated with antithyroid drugs. These TCRs come from a man aged 40-49 years with Graves disease.

In its sample, this clonotype was seen many times. The chain links TRBV6-1 to TRBJ2-5; 8 bases align to TRBD1. The CDR3 loop spans 14 amino acids. V shed 3 bases, J shed 4 bases, and the junction held 4 bases outside the gene matches. Germline CDR1 MNHNS, CDR2 SASEGT. CDR3 sequence reads: CASSERRGRETQYF. CDR3 nucleotide sequence: TGTGCCAGCAGTGAGCGCAGGGGGCGAGAGACCCAGTACTTC.

This clonotype turned up a few times. The genes are TRBV5-1 and TRBJ2-1; D might be TRBD2 (5 bases). The germline CDR1 and CDR2 sequences are SGHRS and YFSETQ. V gave up 0 bases and J gave up 4 bases, with 11 bases separating them. CDR3 length: 15 amino acids. Written as DNA, the CDR3 is TGCGCCAGCAGCTTGGACGTGGGGAGTTACAATGAGCAGTTCTTC. Its protein product is CASSLDVGSYNEQFF.

As regards this clonotype: Here the CDR3 omits its conserved ending phenylalanine or tryptophan, so a read error is the likely source. The chain couples TRBV18 to TRBJ2-7; D might be TRBD2 (5 bases). Trimming shortened V by 0 bases and J by 5 bases, and 11 bases separated the two germline ends. The CDR3 has 14 amino acids. The germline CDR1 and CDR2 sequences are KGHSH and LQKENI. The CDR3 sequence: CASSPPPGTHEQYL. The DNA for the CDR3 is TGTGCCAGCTCACCACCTCCGGGAACCCACGAGCAGTACCTC.

This clonotype was seen at least ten times. The chain combines TRBV6-5 with TRBJ1-2; perhaps TRBD1 as D (5 bases). V was shortened by 2 bases and J by 5 bases, with 9 bases between the two germline ends. Germline loops: CDR1 MNHEY, CDR2 SVGAGI. This CDR3 region has 13 residues. The CDR3 sequence is CASSYPGAYGYTF. The CDR3 nucleotides read TGTGCCAGCAGTTACCCCGGGGCTTATGGCTACACCTTC.

This clonotype was seen many times. The V gene is TRBV7-6, the J gene TRBJ2-7; D may be TRBD1 or TRBD2 (5 bases each). The CDR3 covers 14 residues. Deletions cut 5 bases from V and 7 bases from J, with 18 bases between. Germline CDR1 and CDR2: SGHVS and FNYEAQ. The DNA for the CDR3 is TGTGCCAGCAGCCCAACGACAGAAACGGGGGAGCAGTACTTC. Residues: CASSPTTETGEQYF.

Concerning this clonotype: With a much larger clone just one base away, this may be a read error. This chain links TRBV5-1 with TRBJ2-1; the D call may be TRBD1 or TRBD2 (6 bases each). This CDR3 has 14 residues. Trimming left V 1 base short and J 10 bases short, with 15 bases between. Germline-derived CDR1 and CDR2 are SGHRS and YFSETQ. DNA of the CDR3: TGCGCCAGCAGCTTGTTTTCCGAGGGGGGCGAGCAGTTCTTC. Its protein is CASSLFSEGGEQFF.

In its sample, this clonotype was seen many times. The rearrangement joins TRBV30 to TRBJ1-2, with no clear D. Trimming removed 0 bases at V and 2 bases at J, with 16 bases between. Germline V lookup: CDR1 GTSNPN, CDR2 SVGIG (reference sequence). CDR3 length: 16 residues. The CDR3 DNA sequence: TGTGCCTGGAGTGTACTTCTTGGCAGTCTAAACTATGGCTACACCTTC. Amino acid sequence: CAWSVLLGSLNYGYTF. Complete variable domain (other parts from reference TRBV30 and TRBJ1-2): SQTIHQWPATLVQPVGSPLSLECTVEGTSNPNLYWYRQAAGRGLQLLFYSVGIGQISSEVPQNLSASRPQDRQFILSSKKLLLSDSGFYLCAWSVLLGSLNYGYTFGSGTRLTVV.

This clonotype has a handful of counts. The J gene is TRBJ1-2, the V gene TRBV7-2; 10 positions match TRBD1. The CDR3 loop spans 13 amino acids. Germline CDR1 is SGHTA and CDR2 is FQGNSA. V was pared by 5 bases and J by 7 bases, with 4 bases of the junction left unmatched. The CDR3 DNA sequence: TGTGCCAGCAGCACAGACAGGGGGCTTGGCTACACCTTC. Translating it yields CASSTDRGLGYTF.

Many counts were recorded for this clonotype. The rearrangement links TRBV5-5 to TRBJ2-7, with TRBD1 matching 10 bases. The germline V gene encodes CDR1 SGHKS and CDR2 YYEKEE (reference sequence). After removal of 5 bases from V and 0 bases from J, the junction contained 5 bases not matched to a gene. The CDR3 is made up of 15 amino acids. The DNA for the CDR3 is TGTGCCAGCAGTGCTGGACAGGGGGTCTCCTACGAGCAGTACTTC. Translating gives CASSAGQGVSYEQYF.

The J gene is TRBJ2-4, the V gene TRBV19; D uncertain. The V gene's germline CDR1 is LNHDA and CDR2 SQIVND (reference sequence). With 10 bases removed from V and 8 bases from J, the gap between germline ends came to 12 bases. This CDR3 contains 11 residues. CDR3 region: CATRKADIQYF. The CDR3 DNA reads as TGTGCCACAAGGAAGGCTGACATTCAGTACTTC.

Many counts were recorded for this clonotype. The chain carries TRBV18 and TRBJ2-2, with unresolved D. V gave up 3 bases and J gave up 2 bases, with 7 bases separating them. CDR1 KGHSH and CDR2 LQKENI come from the germline V gene. This CDR3 has 14 amino acids. CDR3 in amino acids: CASSPLDNTGELFF. The CDR3 DNA follows: TGTGCCAGCTCACCTCTGGACAACACCGGGGAGCTGTTTTTT.

This sequence joins TRBV20-1 and TRBJ2-7, with 7 nucleotides matching TRBD2. V shed 8 bases and J 6 bases; nucleotides not matched to a gene: 7. Germline V gene data show CDR1 as DFQATT and CDR2 as SNEGSKA (reference sequence). The CDR3 has 11 residues. This CDR3 reads CSWEGSREQYF. The CDR3 region has the DNA TGCAGTTGGGAGGGATCTCGCGAGCAGTACTTC.

This clonotype appeared many times. The rearrangement joins TRBV27 to TRBJ2-2; a weak D match, TRBD1 (5 bases). Trimming took 0 bases from V and 7 from J, leaving 6 bases between them. This CDR3 is 13 amino acids long. Germline values: CDR1 MNHEY, CDR2 SMNVEV (reference sequence). In nucleotides, the CDR3 is TGTGCCAGCAGTTTATCCAGGGACGGGGAGCTGTTTTTT. It encodes CASSLSRDGELFF.

This clonotype has a count of ten or more. The chain links TRBV3-1 to TRBJ2-7; D not certain. V lost 1 base and J lost 3, with 10 bases in between. The length of the CDR3 is 14 residues. Germline lookup yields CDR1 LGHDT and CDR2 YNNKEL (reference sequence). CDR3: CASSQGRRVYEQYF. The CDR3 DNA sequence: TGTGCCAGCAGCCAAGGGCGTAGGGTCTACGAGCAGTACTTC.

This clonotype was recorded many times. The chain employs TRBV5-1 and TRBJ2-2, with 7 bases fitting TRBD1. Per the germline V gene, CDR1 is SGHRS and CDR2 is YFSETQ. This CDR3 region has 13 residues. Trimming cost V 7 bases and J 7 bases; bases outside gene matches: 7. CDR3: CASCDRVDGELFF. CDR3 DNA: TGCGCCAGCTGTGACAGGGTGGACGGGGAGCTGTTTTTT. Based on the CDR3 plus reference TRBV5-1 and TRBJ2-2, the full variable domain is KAGVTQTPRYLIKTRGQQVTLSCSPISGHRSVSWYQQTPGQGLQFLFEYFSETQRNKGNFPGRFSGRQFSNSRSEMNVSTLELGDSALYLCASCDRVDGELFFGEGSRLTVL.

The chain employs TRBV6-1 and TRBJ1-1; TRBD1 matches at 7 bases. V lost 6 bases and J lost 1; bases outside the gene matches: 5. The CDR3 has 14 residues. Germline CDR1 and CDR2: MNHNS and SASEGT. For the CDR3, the DNA is TGTGCCAGCAGCCGGACAGGAAAGAACACTGAAGCTTTCTTT. Translated, it gives CASSRTGKNTEAFF.

This clonotype was detected only a few times. The chain is built from TRBV7-9 and TRBJ2-1; TRBD2 might be the D (5 bases). The CDR3 extends over 14 amino acids. Germline V gene lookup returns CDR1 SEHNR and CDR2 FQNEAQ (reference sequence). Trimming shortened V by 5 bases and J by 0 bases, and 8 bases separated the two germline ends. The CDR3 reads CASSNSVSYNEQFF. The CDR3 nucleotides read TGTGCCAGCAGCAATAGCGTCTCCTACAATGAGCAGTTCTTC.

In this sample, this clonotype turned up once. The V and J genes are TRBV20-1 and TRBJ1-4; 10 nucleotides align to TRBD1. The V segment lost 3 bases and the J segment 12 bases; nucleotides outside the gene matches: 25. Per the germline V gene, CDR1 is DFQATT and CDR2 is SNEGSKA (reference sequence). CDR3 length: 19 residues. The CDR3 bases are TGCAGTGCTAGCCCCTCTGTGAGGGACAGGGGAATGCTGGTAGGGGAACTGTTTTTT. It is translated as CSASPSVRDRGMLVGELFF.

This clonotype has at least ten counts. This sequence joins TRBV30 and TRBJ1-6; the D is unclear. Trimming cost V 0 bases and J 0 bases, with 12 bases left between them. The CDR3 runs 17 residues. Germline assignment: CDR1 GTSNPN and CDR2 SVGIG (reference sequence). CDR3 nucleotide sequence: TGTGCCTGGAGTGTACGGCAGGCAAGCTCCTATAATTCACCCCTCCACTTT. Amino acids: CAWSVRQASSYNSPLHF. The whole variable domain, filled in from reference TRBV30 and TRBJ1-6, reads SQTIHQWPATLVQPVGSPLSLECTVEGTSNPNLYWYRQAAGRGLQLLFYSVGIGQISSEVPQNLSASRPQDRQFILSSKKLLLSDSGFYLCAWSVRQASSYNSPLHFGNGTRLTVT.

This clonotype was seen ten or more times. The V gene is TRBV2, the J gene TRBJ1-2; D perhaps matches TRBD1 (5 bases). Germline V CDR1 and CDR2: SNHLY, FYNNEI. V was clipped by 7 bases and J by 8 bases, with 17 bases between them. This CDR3 comprises 13 residues. CDR3 in amino acids: CASKTARFNGYTF. In nucleotides, the CDR3 is TGTGCCAGCAAGACAGCGAGATTTAACGGCTACACCTTC. Supplemented by reference TRBV2 and TRBJ1-2, the full variable domain reads EPEVTQTPSHQVTQMGQEVILRCVPISNHLYFYWYRQILGQKVEFLVSFYNNEISEKSEIFDDQFSVERPDGSNFTLKIRSTKLEDSAMYFCASKTARFNGYTFGSGTRLTVV.

This clonotype has at least ten counts. This CDR3 reads CASSYFGRASYEQYF. As DNA, the CDR3 is TGTGCCAGCAGTTACTTTGGACGGGCCTCCTACGAGCAGTACTTC. The chain combines TRBV6-5 with TRBJ2-7; D uncertain. Trimming took off 1 base at V and 0 bases at J, with 10 bases between the two ends. The CDR3 covers 15 residues. Germline assignment: CDR1 MNHEY and CDR2 SVGAGI.

This clonotype has a handful of counts. This may be a read error, as it is one base from a much larger clone. V gene TRBV24-1 combines with J gene TRBJ2-2, with a tentative D call TRBD1 (6 bases). Trimming shortened V by 4 bases and J by 4 bases, and 12 bases separated the two germline ends. The germline V gene encodes CDR1 KGHDR and CDR2 SFDVKD. CDR3 length equals 15 residues. The CDR3 DNA follows: TGTGCCACCAGTGAGTCAGGGGATCGCACCGGGGAGCTGTTTTTT. This encodes CATSESGDRTGELFF.